This T cell receptor (beta chain) was identified during a study of cytomegalovirus exposure and HLA in healthy donors. Germline values: CDR1 SGHTA, CDR2 FQGTGA. J lost 0 bases, V lost 6 bases, and 7 bases had no gene match. This CDR3 contains 16 residues. Vbeta (60) and Jbeta (13) primers were used in the PCR. Clones were sequenced by immunoSEQ multiplex PCR, and TCRdb holds only the in-frame ones, with some missing. The sample shows under 130,000 clones, over 70% of them seen only once. Sequencing was carried out using PBMCs. The source of this sequence is a man over 45 in good health and CMV-seropositive. V usage is TRBV7-3 and J usage is TRBJ2-1; 8 nucleotides match TRBD2. The CDR3 region has the DNA TGTGCCAGCAGTATAAACCTAGCGGGCTCCTACAATGAGCAGTTCTTC. Its translation: CASSINLAGSYNEQFF.